This T cell receptor (beta chain) was sequenced for a study of identical twins. From the 5' RACE reads, TCRdb called clonotypes with MiXCR, one entry per CDR3 protein. In the table there are approximately 670,000 distinct CDR3 sequences, 5.5% to 6.5% of which are singletons. The CDR3 extends over 14 amino acids. Trimming took 3 bases from V and 8 from J, leaving 14 bases between them. This TCR was recovered from a young man in good health. The J gene is TRBJ2-1, the V gene TRBV12-3 or TRBV12-4, with a weak D call TRBD2 (6 bases). The sequencing sample was made of naive T cells sorted from blood. The CDR3 DNA follows: TGTGCCAGCAGTTTTACCCGCGGGACTTATGAGCAGTTCTTC. It specifies CASSFTRGTYEQFF.